The rows below give T cell receptor beta chains drawn from one sample of a study of shared clonotypes between healthy human individuals. Produced via immunoSEQ multiplex PCR; TCRdb's table is partial and in-frame only. Of roughly 2,000,000 clones in the sample, about 94% are singletons; the top ten hold more than 0.9%. Sequences were obtained from naive CD8+ T cells sorted from blood. Source of these receptors: a young man in good health. The CDR3 runs from the conserved cysteine through the conserved F or W. Each record gives: D gene, J gene, V gene, CDR3 DNA, CDR3 protein. A D gene is named only where the DNA matches it firmly.

d_gene: TRBD2
j_gene: TRBJ2-5
v_gene: TRBV2
CDR3nt: TGTGCCAGCAGCGCGGGACTAGCGGGTTACCAAGAGACCCAGTACTTC
CDR3aa: CASSAGLAGYQETQYF

d_gene: NA
j_gene: TRBJ1-3
v_gene: TRBV6-1
CDR3nt: TGTGCCAGCAGTGAGACGGGACTCGGAAACACCATATATTTT
CDR3aa: CASSETGLGNTIYF

d_gene: NA
j_gene: TRBJ1-2
v_gene: TRBV30
CDR3nt: TGTGCCTGGACCTATGAGGGTCTGGGGCATGGCTACACCTTC
CDR3aa: CAWTYEGLGHGYTF

d_gene: TRBD2
j_gene: TRBJ2-5
v_gene: TRBV6-6
CDR3nt: TGTGCCAGCAGTTACTCGAGCGGGGGGGGCTCGGAGACCCAGTACTTC
CDR3aa: CASSYSSGGGSETQYF

d_gene: NA
j_gene: TRBJ2-7
v_gene: TRBV11-2
CDR3nt: TGTGCCAGCAGCTTAGAATTTCAGGAGGGGTCCTACGAGCAGTACTTC
CDR3aa: CASSLEFQEGSYEQYF

d_gene: NA
j_gene: TRBJ1-3
v_gene: TRBV14
CDR3nt: TGTGCCAGCAGCCAAGACAACAGAGGAAACACCATATATTTT
CDR3aa: CASSQDNRGNTIYF

d_gene: NA
j_gene: TRBJ2-1
v_gene: TRBV27
CDR3nt: TGTGCCAGCAATCCAGGGGTTGAGCAGTTCTTC
CDR3aa: CASNPGVEQFF

d_gene: NA
j_gene: TRBJ1-2
v_gene: TRBV6-6
CDR3nt: TGTGCCAGCAGTTACAGCGGCAGCCTCTCGTCTGGCTACACCTTC
CDR3aa: CASSYSGSLSSGYTF

d_gene: NA
j_gene: TRBJ2-7
v_gene: TRBV11-2
CDR3nt: TGTGCCAGCAGACCCGACAGAAAGAGCTCCTACGAGCAGTACTTC
CDR3aa: CASRPDRKSSYEQYF

d_gene: NA
j_gene: TRBJ1-5
v_gene: TRBV19
CDR3nt: TGTGCCAGTAGTGTAGGGGCATATAGCAATCAGCCCCAGCATTTT
CDR3aa: CASSVGAYSNQPQHF

d_gene: NA
j_gene: TRBJ1-6
v_gene: TRBV9
CDR3nt: TGTGCCAGCAGCGCTGGGGGTTTGCCACCCCTCCACTTT
CDR3aa: CASSAGGLPPLHF